The 30 T cell receptor beta chains reported below all come from one sample, sequenced in a study of molecular identifiers for immune sequencing clone quantification. In TCRdb, the PCR reads were re-called with MiXCR into one record per CDR3 protein. The sample consists of around 470,000 distinct CDR3 sequences, about a fifth of them appearing once. The sequenced sample consisted of naive CD8+ T cells from blood, with Jurkat cell RNA spiked in. The subset was: FACS-sorted CD8+CD4-CCR7+CD45RA+ naive T cells. Source of these receptors: a human donor in good health. Some libraries in this study had Jurkat cell RNA spiked in.

The chain employs TRBV4-3 and TRBJ2-7; maybe TRBD1 (6 bases). The CDR3 contains 17 residues. The ends were cut back, 0 bases at V and 5 bases at J, with 20 bases in the middle. From germline, CDR1 is LGHNA and CDR2 YSLEER. The CDR3 sequence: CASSQDLGAPGIHEQYF. The CDR3 nucleotides read TGCGCCAGCAGCCAAGATCTGGGGGCGCCCGGGATCCACGAGCAGTACTTC.

The rearrangement uses TRBV28 and TRBJ2-7; TRBD2 matches 10 bases. Germline CDR1 is MDHEN and CDR2 is SYDVKM. This CDR3 is 16 amino acids long. V was pared by 3 bases and J by 0 bases, with 5 bases of the junction left unmatched. The CDR3 protein is CASSFPGLAASYEQYF. The CDR3, as DNA: TGTGCCAGCAGTTTCCCCGGACTAGCGGCCTCCTACGAGCAGTACTTC.

Concerning this clonotype itself: Since a much larger clone is just one base distant, this may be a read error. The chain has TRBV9 and TRBJ2-7; D is unresolved. The CDR3 is made up of 15 amino acids. Trimming removed 3 bases at V and 0 bases at J, with 13 bases between. Germline V CDR1 and CDR2: SGDLS, YYNGEE. Written as DNA, the CDR3 is TGTGCCAGCAGCGCAGAAGGCAGCCTCTCCTACGAGCAGTACTTC. Amino acids: CASSAEGSLSYEQYF.

Concerning this clonotype itself: A clone one base away is much larger, so this may be a read error. The rearrangement uses TRBV7-9 and TRBJ1-1; D gene ambiguous. There are 12 residues in the CDR3. Germline V lookup: CDR1 SEHNR, CDR2 FQNEAQ (reference sequence). CDR3 loop: CASNMTNTEALF. The CDR3 DNA is TGTGCCAGCAACATGACGAACACTGAAGCTCTCTTT.

There are many counts of this clonotype. This rearrangement joins TRBV12-3 or TRBV12-4 to TRBJ1-4, with D perhaps TRBD1 (6 bases). The V gene lost 2 bases and the J gene lost 6 bases, with 13 bases spanning the gap. CDR3 length: 15 amino acids. CDR3 sequence reads: CASSLYSGGDEKLFF. DNA of the CDR3: TGTGCCAGCAGTTTATATTCCGGGGGCGATGAAAAACTGTTTTTT.

At least ten counts were recorded for this clonotype. The chain links TRBV29-1 to TRBJ1-2, with D uncertain. Germline-derived CDR1 and CDR2 are SQVTM and ANQGSEA. Trimming took off 1 base at V and 2 bases at J, with 8 bases between the two ends. The CDR3 spans 13 residues. CDR3 in DNA: TGCAGCGTTGAAGTGAACGAGAACTATGGCTACACCTTC. This gives the protein CSVEVNENYGYTF. Together with reference TRBV29-1 and TRBJ1-2, the CDR3 gives the full variable domain: SAVISQKPSRDICQRGTSLTIQCQVDSQVTMMFWYRQQPGQSLTLIATANQGSEATYESGFVIDKFPISRPNLTFSTLTVSNMSPEDSSIYLCSVEVNENYGYTFGSGTRLTVV.

The table lists this clonotype with a few counts. This rearrangement joins TRBV4-1 to TRBJ2-2; TRBD2 is a possible D gene (5 bases). The germline V gene encodes CDR1 MGHRA and CDR2 YSYEKL. Trimming took off 0 bases at V and 6 bases at J, with 20 bases between the two ends. The CDR3 has 18 residues. CDR3 nucleotides: TGCGCCAGCAGCCAAGATCTTAATCAACCGACTATCCCCGGGGAGCTGTTTTTT. Amino acid sequence: CASSQDLNQPTIPGELFF.

This clonotype was found a few times. The chain links TRBV4-1 to TRBJ1-2; 8 bases match TRBD1. CDR3 size: 16 residues. Germline V gives CDR1 MGHRA, CDR2 YSYEKL. The trim removed 0 bases at V and 1 base at J, leaving 4 bases unmatched. CDR3 in amino acids: CASSQDPGGHNYGYTF. The CDR3 DNA follows: TGCGCCAGCAGCCAAGACCCAGGGGGCCATAACTATGGCTACACCTTC.

The J gene is TRBJ1-2, the V gene TRBV19; the D gene is possibly TRBD1 (5 bases). Trimming stripped 5 bases from V and 4 bases from J, with 11 bases between. The germline CDR1 and CDR2 sequences are LNHDA and SQIVND (reference sequence). The CDR3 sequence is 13 residues long. The CDR3 is CASSQGAPYGYTF. As DNA, the CDR3 is TGTGCCAGTAGTCAGGGTGCTCCCTATGGCTACACCTTC.

The chain is built from TRBV2 and TRBJ1-3; 7 bases are a match to TRBD1. The CDR3 contains 17 residues. With V trimmed by 6 bases and J by 4 bases, 15 bases remained unmatched. Germline values: CDR1 SNHLY, CDR2 FYNNEI. CDR3 loop: CASSLSPGTADGNTIYF. CDR3 nucleotide sequence: TGTGCCAGCAGCCTTTCTCCCGGGACAGCGGACGGAAACACCATATATTTT.

This clonotype was counted a few times. The chain has TRBV10-2 and TRBJ2-7; the match to TRBD2 covers 11 bases. The CDR3 sequence is 15 residues long. Germline V gene lookup returns CDR1 WSHSY and CDR2 SAAADI. Trimming cost V 10 bases and J 0 bases; bases outside gene matches: 8. The CDR3 reads CATKTSGATSYEQYF. CDR3 nucleotide sequence: TGCGCCACCAAGACTAGCGGGGCGACCTCCTACGAGCAGTACTTC.

This clonotype showed up just a few times. CDR3 DNA: TGTGCCAGCTCTGGTGACGGGACGGAAAATCAGCCCCAGCATTTT. It specifies CASSGDGTENQPQHF. J is TRBJ1-5 and V is TRBV3-1, with D perhaps TRBD1 (5 bases). Germline lookup yields CDR1 LGHDT and CDR2 YNNKEL (reference sequence). This CDR3 contains 15 residues. V was shortened by 8 bases and J by 4 bases, with 18 bases between the two germline ends. Filled out from reference TRBV3-1 and TRBJ1-5, the complete variable domain reads DTAVSQTPKYLVTQMGNDKSIKCEQNLGHDTMYWYKQDSKKFLKIMFSYNNKELIINETVPNRFSPKSPDKAHLNLHINSLELGDSAVYFCASSGDGTENQPQHFGDGTRLSIL.

There are many counts of this clonotype. The rearrangement joins TRBV10-3 to TRBJ2-5, with D perhaps assigned TRBD1 or TRBD2 (5 bases each). The CDR3 is 11 residues long. V was cut by 9 bases and J by 5 bases, with 10 bases left in between. Per the germline V gene, CDR1 is ENHRY and CDR2 is SYGVKD. CDR3 nucleotides: TGTGCCATAAGGGACGAGGAGACCCAGTACTTC. Translation: CAIRDEETQYF.

A few counts support this clonotype. The chain combines TRBV29-1 with TRBJ2-4; 7 bases fit TRBD2. The CDR3 runs 14 residues. V gave up 3 bases and J gave up 3 bases; unmatched junction bases: 5. Germline V gene data show CDR1 as SQVTM and CDR2 as ANQGSEA. The CDR3 is CSVDSGADKNIQYF. As DNA, the CDR3 is TGCAGCGTTGACAGCGGGGCGGACAAAAACATTCAGTACTTC.

The chain has TRBV7-2 and TRBJ2-1, with 10 bases matching TRBD2. The ends lost 5 bases at V and 4 bases at J; junction bases unmatched: 8. This CDR3 region has 16 residues. Germline loops: CDR1 SGHTA, CDR2 FQGNSA. This chain's CDR3 is CASSTSGGDIYNEQFF. DNA for the CDR3: TGTGCCAGCAGCACAAGCGGGGGGGACATATACAATGAGCAGTTCTTC.

For this clonotype: Relative to the germline gene, one junction end is altered; a read error may explain this. This chain links TRBV28 with TRBJ2-7; D not certain. CDR1 is MDHEN and CDR2 is SYDVKM in the germline V gene. This CDR3 contains 15 residues. CDR3 loop: CASSALRLVSYGQYF. The CDR3 DNA follows: TGTGCCAGCAGTGCGCTTCGTCTCGTCTCCTACGGGCAGTACTTC.

This clonotype was counted ten times or more. V is TRBV28 and J is TRBJ2-7; 7 positions agree with TRBD2. Germline V gene lookup returns CDR1 MDHEN and CDR2 SYDVKM. V shed 2 bases and J 6 bases; nucleotides not matched to a gene: 1. This CDR3 region has 12 residues. The CDR3: CASSLRGGEQYF. In nucleotides, the CDR3 is TGTGCCAGCAGTTTACGCGGGGGCGAGCAGTACTTC.

The V gene is TRBV30, the J gene TRBJ2-7, with D uncertain. V dropped 3 bases and J dropped 3 bases, with 12 bases sitting between them. Per the germline V gene, CDR1 is GTSNPN and CDR2 is SVGIG (reference sequence). CDR3 length: 13 residues. The CDR3 DNA follows: TGTGCCTGGAGATTCCCGGGCAGCTACGAGCAGTACTTC. This translates into CAWRFPGSYEQYF.

This clonotype was recorded at least ten times. The J gene is TRBJ2-3, the V gene TRBV6-5, with D tentatively TRBD2 (6 bases). CDR3 length: 13 amino acids. Germline loops: CDR1 MNHEY, CDR2 SVGAGI. The V end lost 6 bases, the J end lost 5 bases, and 12 bases lay between the germline ends. CDR3 DNA sequence: TGTGCCAGCAGGTCGGGAGTGGGAGATACGCAGTATTTT. Translation gives CASRSGVGDTQYF.

With respect to this clonotype: Since a much larger clone is just one base distant, this may be a read error. The chain has TRBV12-3 or TRBV12-4 and TRBJ1-1; D is uncertain. CDR3 length equals 11 residues. The CDR3 protein is CASQLRTEVFF. As DNA, the CDR3 is TGTGCCAGCCAATTAAGGACTGAAGTTTTCTTT.

The V gene is TRBV11-2, the J gene TRBJ2-7; 9 bases agree with TRBD1. CDR1 and CDR2 from the germline V gene are SGHAT and FQNNGV. V gave up 8 bases and J gave up 2 bases; unmatched junction bases: 16. CDR3 size: 17 residues. The CDR3 bases are TGTGCCAGCTCCACACTATCCGGAGGGGACAGGGCCTACGAGCAGTACTTC. Amino acids: CASSTLSGGDRAYEQYF.

This clonotype turned up a few times. V usage is TRBV4-3 and J usage is TRBJ2-7; 7 bases match TRBD1. Looked up from germline, CDR1 is LGHNA and CDR2 is YSLEER. CDR3 size: 16 residues. V shed 0 bases, J shed 0 bases, and the junction held 5 bases outside the gene matches. The CDR3 loop is CASSQDRGQNSYEQYF. DNA of the CDR3: TGCGCCAGCAGCCAAGATCGGGGACAGAACTCCTACGAGCAGTACTTC.

This clonotype was seen repeatedly, ten times or more. The chain carries TRBV2 and TRBJ2-7; a possible D gene is TRBD1 (5 bases). The CDR3 is 12 residues long. Germline V gene lookup returns CDR1 SNHLY and CDR2 FYNNEI. Trimming cost V 8 bases and J 5 bases, with 13 bases left between them. In nucleotides, the CDR3 is TGTGCCAGCCAGGGTCCCAGGGACGAGCAGTACTTC. This translates into CASQGPRDEQYF.

The CDR3 is CASSDRGLATNEKLFF. CDR3 nucleotide sequence: TGTGCCAGCAGTGACAGGGGGCTGGCAACTAATGAAAAACTGTTTTTT. This chain connects TRBV11-3 to TRBJ1-4, with 10 bases matching TRBD1. The CDR3 contains 16 residues. V lost 6 bases to trimming and J lost 0 bases; unmatched junction nucleotides: 4. The V gene's germline CDR1 is SGHNT and CDR2 YENEEA.

With regard to this clonotype: A read error may be the cause here, since a much bigger clone is one base away. This chain links TRBV4-3 with TRBJ1-5; D gene unclear. The CDR3 has 15 residues. V was cut by 4 bases and J by 7 bases, with 17 bases left in between. Germline lookup yields CDR1 LGHNA and CDR2 YSLEER. The CDR3, as DNA: TGCGCCAGCAGCCGAGATACCGGGGTCACGCAGCCCCAGCATTTT. Translating it yields CASSRDTGVTQPQHF.

This rearrangement joins TRBV19 to TRBJ1-6, with D possibly being TRBD1 (5 bases). Looked up from germline, CDR1 is LNHDA and CDR2 is SQIVND (reference sequence). V lost 5 bases and J lost 5, with 13 bases in between. The CDR3 sequence is 15 residues long. CDR3 residues: CASSLDTGDNSPLHF. CDR3 bases: TGTGCCAGTAGTCTGGACACAGGCGATAATTCACCCCTCCACTTT.

Concerning this clonotype itself: This sequence may be a read error, since a much larger clone differs from it by one base. The chain recombines TRBV20-1 with TRBJ2-2; D may be TRBD2 (6 bases). Between the trimmed V and J ends, which lost 5 bases and 8 bases, there was a span of 21 bases. Looked up from germline, CDR1 is DFQATT and CDR2 is SNEGSKA (reference sequence). The CDR3 is made up of 15 amino acids. CDR3 DNA sequence: TGCAGTGCTGTCATCTTGACTGGCGGGGCGGGGGAGCTGTTTTTT. It encodes CSAVILTGGAGELFF.

This clonotype was seen repeatedly, ten times or more. This may stem from a read error, because a much larger clone lies one nucleotide away. The chain is built from TRBV7-9 and TRBJ1-1; D is undetermined. Trimming cost V 1 base and J 4 bases, with 4 bases left between them. The CDR3 runs 12 residues. Germline V CDR1 and CDR2: SEHNR, FQNEAQ (reference sequence). In nucleotides, the CDR3 is TGTGCCAGCAGCTTAGTAAGCACTGAAGCTTTCTTT. Translated, it gives CASSLVSTEAFF.

This clonotype occurred many times. V and J are TRBV20-1 and TRBJ1-6; D uncertain. The V end lost 0 bases, the J end lost 3 bases, and 12 bases lay between the germline ends. Germline V gene sequence: CDR1 DFQATT, CDR2 SNEGSKA (reference sequence). The CDR3 length is 16 residues. In DNA, the CDR3 is TGCAGTGCTAGAGATAAGGAGACGCGCTATAATTCACCCCTCCACTTT. Amino acid sequence: CSARDKETRYNSPLHF.

Remarks on this clonotype: This may come from a read error, since a much larger clone is one base off. The rearrangement joins TRBV13 to TRBJ2-7; unclear D gene. V was shortened by 5 bases and J by 4 bases, with 6 bases between the two germline ends. Germline assignment: CDR1 PRHDT and CDR2 FYEKMQ (reference sequence). This CDR3 is 11 amino acids long. CDR3 in amino acids: CASSRQYEQYF. The CDR3 DNA sequence: TGTGCCAGCAGCCGGCAGTACGAGCAGTACTTC.